The 10 T cell receptor beta chains reported below all come from one sample, sequenced in a study of blood T cell repertoires in COVID-19. Some clones are missing from TCRdb's copy, which holds only in-frame ones; the method was immunoSEQ multiplex PCR. The table records 200,000 to 250,000 clones, about 86% of them present only once. The sample was PBMCs or T cells enriched from blood (not recorded which). The receptors shown here come from a woman aged 45-60 years with acute COVID-19.

The V call is TRBV18, the J call TRBJ1-5; D is unclear. Per the germline V gene, CDR1 is KGHSH and CDR2 is LQKENI. Trimming took 0 bases from V and 1 from J, leaving 4 bases between them. CDR3 length: 14 residues. CDR3 loop: CASSPPYSNQPQHF. Written as DNA, the CDR3 is TGTGCCAGCTCACCACCCTACAGCAATCAGCCCCAGCATTTT.

This sequence joins TRBV29-1 and TRBJ1-5; TRBD1 aligns across 8 bases. CDR3 length: 12 amino acids. Germline V lookup: CDR1 SQVTM, CDR2 ANQGSEA. The junction had 4 bases not matched to a gene; V was cut back by 6 bases and J by 6 bases. CDR3 residues: CSVQGAGQPQHF. CDR3 DNA sequence: TGCAGCGTGCAGGGGGCAGGTCAGCCCCAGCATTTT.

The chain couples TRBV27 to TRBJ1-1, with a tentative D call TRBD1 (6 bases). Trimming shortened V by 2 bases and J by 3 bases, and 16 bases separated the two germline ends. This CDR3 region has 16 residues. Germline V gene data show CDR1 as MNHEY and CDR2 as SMNVEV (reference sequence). The CDR3 is CASSLGRGAGDTEAFF. CDR3 sequence (DNA): TGTGCCAGCAGTTTAGGACGGGGGGCAGGCGACACTGAAGCTTTCTTT.

The chain combines TRBV30 with TRBJ2-2; a weak D match, TRBD1 (5 bases). Per the germline V gene, CDR1 is GTSNPN and CDR2 is SVGIG (reference sequence). V shed 7 bases and J shed 2 bases, with 14 bases lying between them. The CDR3 runs to 14 residues. This CDR3 is CASRRQYNTGELFF. CDR3 in DNA: TGTGCCTCCCGACGACAGTACAACACCGGGGAGCTGTTTTTT.

This sequence joins TRBV2 and TRBJ2-7; perhaps TRBD1 as D (5 bases). V shed 6 bases and J shed 1 base, with 13 bases lying between them. There are 14 residues in the CDR3. Germline lookup yields CDR1 SNHLY and CDR2 FYNNEI. The CDR3, as DNA: TGTGCCAGCAGGCAGGGCCTTAAGTCCTACGAGCAGTACTTC. Translation gives CASRQGLKSYEQYF.

The rearrangement joins TRBV14 to TRBJ1-4; D is perhaps TRBD1 (5 bases). This CDR3 comprises 17 residues. V was cut by 0 bases and J by 0 bases, with 11 bases left in between. Germline assignment: CDR1 SGHDN and CDR2 FVKESK. Written as DNA, the CDR3 is TGTGCCAGCAGCCAAGAGCCCAGGGTTGCAACTAATGAAAAACTGTTTTTT. As protein: CASSQEPRVATNEKLFF.

The gene calls are TRBV7-8 and TRBJ2-7; TRBD2 might be the D (5 bases). V shed 1 base and J shed 5 bases, with 12 bases lying between them. Germline CDR1 reads SGHVS; CDR2 reads FQNEAQ. The CDR3 totals 14 residues. The CDR3 DNA reads as TGTGCCAGCAGCTTAGGAGGACTTCTAGACGAGCAGTACTTC. Translation: CASSLGGLLDEQYF.

The chain recombines TRBV18 with TRBJ2-7; a weak D match, TRBD1 (5 bases). The length of the CDR3 is 14 residues. Germline loops: CDR1 KGHSH, CDR2 LQKENI. Trimming cost V 2 bases and J 5 bases, with 13 bases left between them. CDR3 residues: CASSPLQVFNEQYF. The CDR3 DNA follows: TGTGCCAGCTCACCATTACAGGTTTTCAACGAGCAGTACTTC.

The V and J genes are TRBV27 and TRBJ2-1, with TRBD2 identical over 9 bases. The germline gives CDR1 MNHEY, CDR2 SMNVEV (reference sequence). Trimming at V came to 7 bases and at J to 5 bases, leaving 6 bases not matched to a gene. This CDR3 is 14 amino acids long. CDR3 residues: CASTLAGIHNEQFF. CDR3 coding DNA: TGTGCCAGCACACTAGCGGGCATACACAATGAGCAGTTCTTC.

With regard to this clone: The same CDR3 is also encoded by other DNA sequences in this sample. This chain links TRBV6-5 with TRBJ1-2; 7 bases agree with TRBD1. This CDR3 has 15 amino acids. V was pared by 0 bases and J by 4 bases, with 5 bases of the junction left unmatched. Germline V gene lookup returns CDR1 MNHEY and CDR2 SVGAGI. CDR3 loop: CASSYSGGQSYGYTF. The CDR3 DNA sequence: TGTGCCAGCAGTTACTCTGGGGGACAGAGCTATGGCTACACCTTC.